This TCR beta chain was identified in a study of shared clonotypes between healthy human individuals. Broader study findings: Relative to memory subsets, naive subsets generally showed larger estimated richness.

This clone was counted many times. Its antigen is unidentified. Running of the assay took place at deep level. The authors' processing: ImmunoSEQ only sent back junction sequences with no quality scores, so filtering was done differently. TCRdb's table, derived via immunoSEQ multiplex PCR, lists solely in-frame clones and lacks some. V and J calls and clone size are those listed in that table; D and trimming were worked out from the DNA. Of about 770,000 clones in the sample, just under 75% were seen once. The V gene lost 2 bases and the J gene lost 10 bases, with 11 bases spanning the gap. Germline V CDR1 and CDR2: SEHNR, FQNEAQ (reference sequence). The CDR3 is 12 amino acids. Only Caucasian adults living in Nashville, Tennessee made up the donor group.

Material: memory CD4+ T cells sorted from blood. Subset: CD45RA-negative fraction. The chain employs TRBV7-9 and TRBJ1-2; D gene unclear. The sequence was obtained from a woman under 40 in good health. CDR3 sequence reads: CASSLIQPYYTF. The CDR3 DNA follows: TGTGCCAGCAGCTTAATACAACCGTACTACACCTTC. Full variable domain (outside the CDR3, taken from reference TRBV7-9 and TRBJ1-2): DTGVSQNPRHKITKRGQNVTFRCDPISEHNRLYWYRQTLGQGPEFLTYFQNEAQLEKSRLLSDRFSAERPKGSFSTLEIQRTEQGDSAMYLCASSLIQPYYTFGSGTRLTVV.